This T cell receptor (beta chain) was captured in a study of CDR3 diversity in severe acne. TCRdb redid the calling of the PCR reads with MiXCR, one entry per CDR3 protein. The table includes tens of thousands of distinct CDR3 sequences, approximately 49% detected once. Germline assignment: CDR1 MNHNS and CDR2 SASEGT. This CDR3 contains 15 residues. The V and J ends lost 3 bases and 4 bases, in that order; junction bases with no gene match: 5. The material sequenced was blood. The chain joins TRBV6-1 to TRBJ2-7; 11 bases align to TRBD1. This clonotype was sampled from a male donor with severe acne vulgaris. DNA of the CDR3: TGTGCCAGCAGTGAGAGGACAGGGGGCACTTACGAGCAGTACTTC. The encoded protein is CASSERTGGTYEQYF.